These 10 T cell receptor beta chains originate from one sample sequenced in a study of T cell responses to AZD1222 COVID-19 vaccine. Sequencing was performed with immunoSEQ multiplex PCR; in TCRdb, only in-frame clones are kept and a portion is missing. The sample includes approximately 140,000 clones, over 80% of them seen just once. The material was peripheral blood, obtained 28 days after the second AZD1222 dose. Every receptor here comes from an adult who received the AZD1222 COVID-19 vaccine.

This clone has more than one count but fewer than ten. This chain uses TRBV25-1 with TRBJ2-6; D could derive from TRBD1 or TRBD2 (6 bases each). This CDR3 region has 16 residues. Germline V gene data show CDR1 as MGHDK and CDR2 as SYGVNS. V gave up 5 bases and J gave up 2 bases, with 13 bases separating them. CDR3 in amino acids: CASSHWGAAGANVLTF. CDR3 coding DNA: TGTGCCAGCAGTCACTGGGGGGCTGCTGGGGCCAACGTCCTGACTTTC.

This clone has a single count. This sequence joins TRBV11-3 and TRBJ2-3; 9 bases agree with TRBD2. The length of the CDR3 is 18 residues. V lost 4 bases to trimming and J lost 1 base; unmatched junction nucleotides: 12. Germline V lookup: CDR1 SGHNT, CDR2 YENEEA. The CDR3: CASSSDRWRGGGTDTQYF. The DNA for the CDR3 is TGTGCCAGCAGCTCGGACAGGTGGCGGGGGGGCGGCACAGATACGCAGTATTTT.

The chain has TRBV3-1 (or the pseudogene TRBV3-2) and TRBJ1-2; the D is unclear. CDR1 and CDR2 (germline): LGHDT, YNNKEL (reference sequence). Trimming stripped 4 bases from V and 7 bases from J, with 22 bases between. This CDR3 spans 16 amino acids. CDR3 residues: CASSPKRRIESGGYTF. CDR3 nucleotide sequence: TGTGCCAGCAGCCCAAAGAGACGGATAGAGTCCGGTGGCTACACCTTC.

The sample holds one count of this clone. This sequence joins TRBV5-4 and TRBJ2-7, with D unresolved. In germline, CDR1 is SGHNT, CDR2 YYREEE (reference sequence). Trimming took off 0 bases at V and 7 bases at J, with 8 bases between the two ends. The CDR3 sequence is 12 residues long. Written as DNA, the CDR3 is TGTGCCAGCAGCTTGGGAACGATTGAGCAGTACTTC. Its protein product is CASSLGTIEQYF. Combining the CDR3 with reference TRBV5-4 and TRBJ2-7 gives the whole variable domain ETGVTQSPTHLIKTRGQQVTLRCSSQSGHNTVSWYQQALGQGPQFIFQYYREEENGRGNFPPRFSGLQFPNYSSELNVNALELDDSALYLCASSLGTIEQYFGPGTRLTVT.

Comments on this clone: A junction end diverges from the germline sequence, so it may reflect a read error. The CDR3 nucleotides are TGTGCCAGCAGTGAAGTTGGCTGGCCTTTGTGGGGTTTC. This sequence encodes CASSEVGWPLWGF. V and J are TRBV6-1 and TRBJ1-2; no clear D gene. This CDR3 contains 13 residues. The germline CDR1 and CDR2 sequences are MNHNS and SASEGT.

V and J are TRBV19 and TRBJ2-5; 8 bases agree with TRBD1. Germline V CDR1 and CDR2: LNHDA, SQIVND (reference sequence). The CDR3 spans 15 residues. V shed 5 bases, J shed 3 bases, and the junction held 8 bases outside the gene matches. Written as DNA, the CDR3 is TGTGCCAGTAGTGCCGGACAGGGAAGTAAAGAGACCCAGTACTTC. The encoded protein is CASSAGQGSKETQYF.

The chain combines TRBV2 with TRBJ2-1; D may be TRBD2 (5 bases). The CDR3 has 13 residues. V dropped 3 bases and J dropped 7 bases, with 10 bases sitting between them. Germline CDR1 is SNHLY and CDR2 is FYNNEI. The CDR3 DNA sequence: TGTGCCAGCAGTGATCAGACGGGGAATGAGCAGTTCTTC. Translating gives CASSDQTGNEQFF.

The V and J genes are TRBV6-5 and TRBJ1-1, with D possibly being TRBD1 (5 bases). V was cut by 0 bases and J by 5 bases, with 7 bases left in between. Germline V CDR1 and CDR2: MNHEY, SVGAGI. The CDR3 covers 13 residues. CDR3 bases: TGTGCCAGCAGTTACTCGGGGGGAACTGAAGCTTTCTTT. Protein: CASSYSGGTEAFF.

The chain has TRBV30 and TRBJ1-1; no reliable D call. Trimming removed 2 bases at V and 11 bases at J, with 15 bases between. Looked up from germline, CDR1 is GTSNPN and CDR2 is SVGIG (reference sequence). This CDR3 comprises 12 residues. The CDR3 protein is CAWSRWQISAFF. The DNA of the CDR3 is TGTGCCTGGAGTAGATGGCAAATCTCGGCTTTCTTT.

The V call is TRBV7-9, the J call TRBJ2-2; 11 bases line up with TRBD2. The germline V gene has CDR1 SEHNR and CDR2 FQNEAQ (reference sequence). The junction had 6 bases not matched to a gene; V was cut back by 5 bases and J by 4 bases. The CDR3 length is 16 residues. The CDR3 sequence: CASSPGLAAGTGELFF. The CDR3, as DNA: TGTGCCAGCAGCCCGGGACTAGCGGCGGGCACCGGGGAGCTGTTTTTT.